A selection of T cell receptor beta chains follows, all from one sample in a study of T cell responses to AZD1222 COVID-19 vaccine. Repertoires were generated with immunoSEQ multiplex PCR, while TCRdb's copy carries only in-frame clones and drops some. Here the sample spans nearly 90,000 clones, approximately 91% being singletons. Specimen: peripheral blood, collected 28 days after the second AZD1222 dose. These receptor sequences come from an adult who received the AZD1222 COVID-19 vaccine. Each CDR3 is given with its conserved first and last residue. The D gene is left open where the match is weak. Rows may omit the clone size; those that give it use once, few, many or a size class.

j_call v_call clone_size d_call cdr3_aa cdr3_nt
TRBJ1-5 TRBV14 - - CASSQSGDQPQHF TGTGCCAGCAGCCAATCAGGGGATCAGCCCCAGCATTTT
TRBJ1-1 TRBV2 - - CASRPAGALNTEAFF TGTGCCAGCAGGCCGGCTGGGGCACTGAACACTGAAGCTTTCTTT
TRBJ2-1 TRBV7-8 - - CASFMASYNEQFF TGTGCCAGCTTCATGGCATCCTACAATGAGCAGTTCTTC
TRBJ1-5 TRBV29-1 - - CSVRQDNQQPQHF TGCAGCGTGCGACAGGACAATCAACAGCCCCAGCATTTT
TRBJ1-2 TRBV25-1 - TRBD1 CASSEPGQVFMGYTF TGTGCCAGCAGTGAGCCGGGACAGGTCTTTATGGGCTACACCTTC
TRBJ1-1 TRBV5-6 once - CASSLAQGLNTEAFF TGTGCCAGCAGCTTGGCGCAGGGTCTGAACACTGAAGCTTTCTTT
TRBJ2-5 TRBV3-1/TRBV3-2 - - CASSQDIRLRYQETQYF TGTGCCAGCAGCCAAGATATTCGGCTAAGGTACCAAGAGACCCAGTACTTC
TRBJ1-3 TRBV11-3 - TRBD1 CASSGGQIYGNTIYF TGTGCCAGCAGTGGGGGACAGATCTACGGAAACACCATATATTTT
TRBJ2-7 TRBV5-1 once TRBD2 CASSLFSGDYEQYF TGCGCCAGCAGCTTGTTCAGCGGGGATTACGAGCAGTACTTC
TRBJ2-3 TRBV7-2 - TRBD2 CASSPTGVAGGLNTQYF TGTGCCAGCAGCCCCACCGGGGTAGCGGGGGGGCTGAATACGCAGTATTTT
TRBJ1-2 TRBV7-8 - - CASSLAAPGPFGYTF TGTGCCAGCAGCTTAGCAGCGCCAGGGCCTTTTGGCTACACCTTC
TRBJ1-1 TRBV3-1/TRBV3-2 once - CASSPHRDNLNTEAFF TGTGCCAGCAGCCCCCACAGGGACAACTTGAACACTGAAGCTTTCTTT
TRBJ2-7 TRBV18 - - CASSPGVEQYF TGTGCCAGCTCACCGGGGGTCGAGCAGTACTTC
TRBJ2-1 TRBV7-2 once TRBD1 CASSQGTGYYNEQFF TGTGCCAGCAGCCAAGGGACAGGGTATTACAATGAGCAGTTCTTC
TRBJ1-1 TRBV6-5 few - CASEPRANTEAFF TGTGCCAGCGAGCCACGAGCGAACACTGAAGCTTTCTTT
TRBJ2-1 TRBV29-1 - - CSVEPRGGRNEQFF TGCAGCGTTGAACCCCGGGGCGGGCGCAATGAGCAGTTCTTC
TRBJ2-7 TRBV19 - TRBD1 CASRLTGGYEQYF TGTGCCAGTAGACTAACAGGGGGTTACGAGCAGTACTTC